The source of this TCR beta chain is a study of human T cells and chemical hapten exposure. Study background: Application of 0.01% DPC to the upper back was done by patch test, with a reading at 6 days. General study points: Expanded TCRs grouped into significantly more large CDR3 similarity clusters than controls produced.

As for time point: pre-sensitization, week 0. Treatment here: therapeutic diphenylcyclopropenone sensitization with weekly scalp DPC. Total RNA came from unfractionated whole blood. TCRdb ran MiXCR on the RACE reads and lists one entry per CDR3 protein. The sample holds roughly 250,000 distinct CDR3 sequences, 7% to 10% seen once. The CDR3 runs to 16 residues. The germline gives CDR1 SGHTA, CDR2 FQGNSA. Trimming took 3 bases from V and 0 from J, leaving 14 bases between them. A note on this clonotype: Antigen unknown.

The clonotype was recovered from a woman aged 40 to 50 with alopecia areata. Some clones in this sample may be carry-over from other donors' samples. The chain links TRBV7-2 to TRBJ1-2; no definite D call. This specimen consisted of whole blood, obtained in connection with sensitization to the hapten diphenylcyclopropenone (DPC). CDR3 residues: CASSFGPRGSNYGYTF. The CDR3 DNA follows: TGTGCCAGCAGCTTCGGTCCTAGAGGATCTAACTATGGCTACACCTTC.